The 13 T cell receptor beta chains given below trace back to one sample, sequenced in a study of somatic mutations in cytotoxic T cells in rheumatoid arthritis. Data came from immunoSEQ multiplex PCR; TCRdb stores just in-frame clones and leaves some out. The data show 20,000 or so clones, about 80% seen once. What was sequenced was CD8+ T cells sorted from blood. The receptors were sampled from a woman between 50 and 59 years old in good health.

The gene calls are TRBV29-1 and TRBJ2-1, with 7 bases aligning to TRBD2. Germline V CDR1 and CDR2: SQVTM, ANQGSEA. V gave up 0 bases and J gave up 4 bases; unmatched junction bases: 6. The CDR3 runs to 15 residues. CDR3 nucleotides: TGCAGCGTTGAAGACCCGACTAGCTGGTACAATGAGCAGTTCTTC. This sequence encodes CSVEDPTSWYNEQFF.

This chain links TRBV5-1 with TRBJ2-7; 8 bases are a match to TRBD1. Germline V gene lookup returns CDR1 SGHRS and CDR2 YFSETQ. CDR3 length: 13 amino acids. Germline trimming cut 4 bases from V and 5 bases from J; bases unmatched to any gene: 5. CDR3 residues: CASSRTGYHEQYF. DNA for the CDR3: TGCGCCAGCAGCAGGACAGGGTACCACGAGCAGTACTTC.

As regards this clone: Germline and junction disagree at one end, which may indicate a read error. The chain is built from TRBV9 and TRBJ2-1; 9 nucleotides match TRBD1. The CDR3 covers 11 residues. Germline values: CDR1 SGDLS, CDR2 YYNGEE. The CDR3 DNA sequence: TGTGCCAGCAGCGCACAGGGGGCTCAAGTCTTC. This gives the protein CASSAQGAQVF.

The rearrangement uses TRBV9 and TRBJ1-2; perhaps TRBD1 as D (5 bases). The CDR3 consists of 15 residues. Looked up from germline, CDR1 is SGDLS and CDR2 is YYNGEE. V shed 4 bases and J shed 4 bases, with 17 bases lying between them. The CDR3, as DNA: TGTGCCAGCAGCACCCGGGACGGAGATTCCTATGGCTACACCTTC. It codes for CASSTRDGDSYGYTF.

This chain links TRBV27 with TRBJ2-2; D remains ambiguous. The CDR3 runs to 11 residues. Per the germline V gene, CDR1 is MNHEY and CDR2 is SMNVEV (reference sequence). The V and J ends lost 4 bases and 4 bases respectively, with 1 base between them. As DNA, the CDR3 is TGTGCCAGCAGTTCCACCGGGGAGCTGTTTTTT. Its translation is CASSSTGELFF.

The chain carries TRBV13 and TRBJ2-3, with no clear D. Germline values: CDR1 PRHDT, CDR2 FYEKMQ (reference sequence). This CDR3 spans 12 amino acids. The ends were cut back, 5 bases at V and 5 bases at J, with 8 bases in the middle. CDR3 sequence: CASSAGVDTQYF. The CDR3 DNA is TGTGCCAGCAGCGCAGGTGTAGATACGCAGTATTTT.

This clone was detected only once. In DNA, the CDR3 is TGTGCCAGCAGCGTCACAGGGGGCGCGGATACGCAGTATTTT. Its protein product is CASSVTGGADTQYF. This chain connects TRBV9 to TRBJ2-3, with 9 bases that match TRBD1. This CDR3 spans 14 amino acids. The V gene end was trimmed by 2 bases and the J gene end by 6 bases; junction bases not matched to a gene: 4. Germline V CDR1 and CDR2: SGDLS, YYNGEE.

This rearrangement joins TRBV5-4 to TRBJ2-5; D ambiguous. Germline V lookup: CDR1 SGHNT, CDR2 YYREEE (reference sequence). V lost 7 bases and J lost 5, with 21 bases in between. The CDR3 extends over 15 amino acids. The CDR3 DNA sequence: TGTGCCAGCCGAACCTCAGACCGGTTGGGTGAGACCCAGTACTTC. It translates to CASRTSDRLGETQYF.

The chain recombines TRBV5-6 with TRBJ2-1; 10 positions agree with TRBD1. V dropped 4 bases and J dropped 10; count of bases not matched to a gene: 5. In germline, CDR1 is SGHDT, CDR2 YYEEEE. This CDR3 contains 13 residues. CDR3 in amino acids: CASSGDRGGEQFF. The CDR3 coding sequence is TGTGCCAGCAGCGGGGACAGGGGTGGGGAGCAGTTCTTC.

The V and J genes are TRBV18 and TRBJ1-4; 7 bases align to TRBD1. The J segment lost 3 bases and the V segment lost 4 bases, leaving 8 bases of the junction unmatched. Germline V CDR1 and CDR2: KGHSH, LQKENI. The CDR3 spans 16 residues. CDR3 sequence reads: CASSLEDRIANEKLFF. The CDR3 DNA sequence: TGTGCCAGCTCACTCGAGGACAGGATAGCTAATGAAAAACTGTTTTTT.

The chain has TRBV9 and TRBJ1-2; weak D call: TRBD1 (5 bases). The length of the CDR3 is 17 residues. Deletions cut 2 bases from V and 4 bases from J, with 21 bases between. Germline CDR1 and CDR2: SGDLS and YYNGEE. The CDR3 here is CASSVPASGQAVYGYTF. The CDR3 nucleotides read TGTGCCAGCAGCGTTCCGGCTTCGGGGCAGGCGGTCTATGGCTACACCTTC.

The chain is built from TRBV6-4 and TRBJ2-3, with 8 positions matching TRBD1. Germline lookup yields CDR1 MRHNA and CDR2 SNTAGT. V was clipped by 4 bases and J by 2 bases; unmatched bases: 5. The CDR3 runs 15 residues. The CDR3 DNA sequence: TGTGCCAGCAGTGCCGGACAGGGAGTCACAGATACGCAGTATTTT. As protein: CASSAGQGVTDTQYF.

The chain has TRBV7-6 and TRBJ1-1, with a weak D call TRBD1 (5 bases). Germline CDR1 reads SGHVS; CDR2 reads FNYEAQ. V dropped 5 bases and J dropped 5 bases, with 15 bases sitting between them. This CDR3 comprises 14 residues. CDR3 bases: TGTGCCAGCAGCCCGATAAAGACAGATACTGAAGCTTTCTTT. This sequence encodes CASSPIKTDTEAFF.